Each of the 22 T cell receptor beta chains below was sequenced from the same sample in a study of T cells after posttransplantation cyclophosphamide. This table comes from immunoSEQ multiplex PCR, and its TCRdb copy is limited to in-frame clones, with some not included. Altogether around 26,000 clones were found in the sample, and no singletons occur. The sequencing input was PBMCs. These receptors came from a woman aged 50 to 65 in good health, CMV-negative, and a related stem cell transplant donor.

This clone was detected many times. V is TRBV5-4 and J is TRBJ2-7; 7 positions match TRBD2. Germline loops: CDR1 SGHNT, CDR2 YYREEE (reference sequence). The CDR3 consists of 15 residues. The V gene end was trimmed by 4 bases and the J gene end by 3 bases; junction bases not matched to a gene: 10. The CDR3 sequence: CASSPKRDLGYEQYF. The CDR3 region has the DNA TGTGCCAGCAGCCCAAAGCGGGATTTAGGCTACGAGCAGTACTTC.

This clone was seen at least ten times. The V gene is TRBV25-1, the J gene TRBJ1-2; D might be TRBD1 (6 bases). Trimming stripped 0 bases from V and 4 bases from J, with 12 bases between. The CDR3 loop spans 15 amino acids. From germline, CDR1 is MGHDK and CDR2 SYGVNS. The CDR3 sequence: CASSEYKTGVYGYTF. The CDR3 bases are TGTGCCAGCAGTGAATATAAGACAGGCGTCTATGGCTACACCTTC.

Ten or more counts support this clone. This rearrangement joins TRBV19 to TRBJ1-4, with 7 bases fitting TRBD1. There are 15 residues in the CDR3. Looked up from germline, CDR1 is LNHDA and CDR2 is SQIVND (reference sequence). Trimming took 7 bases from V and 8 from J; bases not matched to a gene: 13. The CDR3 DNA reads as TGTGCCAGTACCCAAAGACAGGGTTTGGTCGAAAAACTGTTTTTT. It specifies CASTQRQGLVEKLFF.

This clone was observed at least ten times. The chain joins TRBV11-2 to TRBJ1-6; 9 bases fit TRBD1. Germline V gives CDR1 SGHAT, CDR2 FQNNGV. The CDR3 is 15 amino acids. V trimming: 5 bases; J trimming: 7 bases; junction bases outside the gene matches: 6. The CDR3 here is CASSPPGQGNSPLHF. The CDR3, as DNA: TGTGCCAGCAGCCCGCCGGGACAGGGAAATTCACCCCTCCACTTT.

This clone has ten or more counts. This sequence joins TRBV19 and TRBJ2-1; 9 bases agree with TRBD1. Germline V lookup: CDR1 LNHDA, CDR2 SQIVND (reference sequence). The CDR3 length is 14 residues. J was trimmed by 10 bases and V by 7 bases; bases with no gene match: 11. CDR3 region: CASTPGQGSREQFF. The CDR3 DNA reads TGTGCCAGTACCCCGGGACAGGGCTCACGGGAGCAGTTCTTC.

This clone has at least ten counts. The V and J genes are TRBV29-1 and TRBJ2-3, with TRBD2 as a possible D gene (6 bases). The CDR3 length is 16 residues. From germline, CDR1 is SQVTM and CDR2 ANQGSEA. V lost 3 bases and J 1 base, leaving 17 bases between the germline ends. The CDR3 here is CSVDGNGGVRTDTQYF. The CDR3 DNA is TGCAGCGTTGACGGGAACGGAGGGGTTCGCACAGATACGCAGTATTTT.

This clone was seen repeatedly, ten times or more. The chain has TRBV9 and TRBJ2-2; TRBD1 is a possible D gene (7 bases). V dropped 4 bases and J dropped 4 bases, with 20 bases sitting between them. The CDR3 extends over 17 amino acids. Per the germline V gene, CDR1 is SGDLS and CDR2 is YYNGEE. This CDR3 is CASSHVWRGQGTGELFF. DNA for the CDR3: TGTGCCAGCAGCCACGTTTGGAGGGGGCAGGGCACCGGGGAGCTGTTTTTT.

This clone has ten or more counts. The chain is built from TRBV2 and TRBJ2-1; TRBD2 matches at 8 bases. Trimming at V came to 6 bases and at J to 6 bases, leaving 13 bases not matched to a gene. The CDR3 is made up of 16 amino acids. Per the germline V gene, CDR1 is SNHLY and CDR2 is FYNNEI. DNA of the CDR3: TGTGCCAGCAGGGGCCCCGGGACTAGGGGCCCCAATGAGCAGTTCTTC. Translated: CASRGPGTRGPNEQFF. Combining the CDR3 with reference TRBV2 and TRBJ2-1 gives the whole variable domain EPEVTQTPSHQVTQMGQEVILRCVPISNHLYFYWYRQILGQKVEFLVSFYNNEISEKSEIFDDQFSVERPDGSNFTLKIRSTKLEDSAMYFCASRGPGTRGPNEQFFGPGTRLTVL.

This clone has just a few counts. The chain carries TRBV6-6 and TRBJ2-3; D is perhaps TRBD1 (6 bases). V shed 5 bases and J shed 0 bases, with 12 bases lying between them. This CDR3 spans 15 amino acids. Germline CDR1 MNHNY, CDR2 SVGAGI (reference sequence). The CDR3 nucleotides are TGTGCCAGCAGTGACGGGACACCTAGCACAGATACGCAGTATTTT. This encodes CASSDGTPSTDTQYF.

In its sample, this clone was seen many times. The rearrangement uses TRBV7-6 and TRBJ1-3, with 8 positions matching TRBD1. This CDR3 contains 15 residues. V lost 1 base to trimming and J lost 4 bases; unmatched junction nucleotides: 3. CDR1 is SGHVS, CDR2 FNYEAQ, per germline. In DNA form, the CDR3 reads TGTGCCAGCAGCTTAGGCAGGGGGCTCGGAAACACCATATATTTT. It translates to CASSLGRGLGNTIYF.

This clone was seen at least ten times. The chain carries TRBV5-1 and TRBJ2-3; weak D call: TRBD1 (7 bases). The CDR3 is 15 amino acids. With 4 bases removed from V and 1 base from J, the gap between germline ends came to 13 bases. Germline V CDR1 and CDR2: SGHRS, YFSETQ. The DNA for the CDR3 is TGCGCCAGCAGCCTCGGAGGGGGCCGCACAGATACGCAGTATTTT. Translated: CASSLGGGRTDTQYF.

The sample holds many counts of this clone. CDR3 DNA sequence: TGTGCCAGCAGCTTGCCGGGACAGGGCCCCTACGAGCAGTACTTC. Protein product: CASSLPGQGPYEQYF. The rearrangement uses TRBV5-6 and TRBJ2-7; 9 positions match TRBD1. From germline, CDR1 is SGHDT and CDR2 YYEEEE. This CDR3 has 15 residues. V was pared by 1 base and J by 2 bases, with 4 bases of the junction left unmatched.

At least ten counts were recorded for this clone. The gene calls are TRBV7-9 and TRBJ2-6; 9 bases agree with TRBD1. CDR3 length: 19 amino acids. The V and J ends lost 0 bases and 4 bases, in that order; junction bases with no gene match: 10. Germline CDR1 reads SEHNR; CDR2 reads FQNEAQ (reference sequence). The chain's CDR3 is CASSLAWGQGFSGANVLTF. In DNA, the CDR3 is TGTGCCAGCAGCTTAGCGTGGGGACAGGGTTTCTCGGGGGCCAACGTCCTGACTTTC.

This clone was observed many times. The J gene is TRBJ1-6, the V gene TRBV2; 7 positions agree with TRBD1. This CDR3 is built from 12 residues. J lost 7 bases, V lost 11 bases, and 5 bases had no gene match. CDR1 is SNHLY and CDR2 is FYNNEI in the germline V gene. The CDR3: CAGTGDNSPLHF. In DNA form, the CDR3 reads TGTGCCGGAACAGGGGACAATTCACCCCTCCACTTT.

This clone was seen ten or more times. The chain is built from TRBV5-5 and TRBJ1-2; 7 bases match TRBD1. Germline V gene lookup returns CDR1 SGHKS and CDR2 YYEKEE (reference sequence). This CDR3 has 14 residues. Trimming removed 5 bases from V and 4 bases from J; junction bases left unmatched: 8. CDR3 in DNA: TGTGCCAGCAGACGCGACAGGGTGAGCTATGGCTACACCTTC. As protein: CASRRDRVSYGYTF.

This clone was counted at least ten times. The chain uses TRBV19 and TRBJ1-2; D is perhaps TRBD1 (5 bases). V was trimmed by 3 bases and J by 0 bases, leaving 11 bases between them. The CDR3 consists of 15 residues. Germline lookup yields CDR1 LNHDA and CDR2 SQIVND (reference sequence). CDR3 sequence reads: CASSMQRGTNYGYTF. The CDR3 DNA follows: TGTGCCAGTAGTATGCAGCGGGGGACTAACTATGGCTACACCTTC.

This clone was observed many times. The rearrangement uses TRBV9 and TRBJ2-3, with 10 bases matching TRBD2. V lost 0 bases and J lost 6; bases outside the gene matches: 7. CDR1 SGDLS and CDR2 YYNGEE come from the germline V gene. The CDR3 consists of 16 residues. Here the CDR3 DNA reads TGTGCCAGCAGCGTAGCTAAAGCGGGGGGGGCCGATACGCAGTATTTT. This sequence encodes CASSVAKAGGADTQYF.

V is TRBV5-1 and J is TRBJ2-5, with TRBD2 matching over 13 bases. The assigned J gene may be wrong: the sequence end matches TRBJ2-7 better. Germline CDR1 SGHRS, CDR2 YFSETQ. The CDR3 spans 15 residues. CDR3 loop: CASSYRTSGSHEQYF. The CDR3, as DNA: TGCGCCAGCAGTTACCGGACTAGCGGGAGCCACGAGCAGTACTTC.

This clone was counted many times. The CDR3 nucleotides are TGTGCCAGCAGCTTGAGGACTAGCGGGGCCTACGAGCAGTACTTC. This sequence encodes CASSLRTSGAYEQYF. V is TRBV7-2 and J is TRBJ2-7; 12 nucleotides line up with TRBD2. Germline trimming cut 3 bases from V and 2 bases from J; bases unmatched to any gene: 2. CDR1 is SGHTA and CDR2 is FQGNSA in the germline V gene. The CDR3 loop spans 15 amino acids.

This clone was counted many times. The CDR3 nucleotides read TGTGCCAGCAGCCCCCCTCCCGTTGGACTAGCGCTCCAAGAGACCCAGTACTTC. Translated: CASSPPPVGLALQETQYF. The chain uses TRBV13 and TRBJ2-5; 9 positions agree with TRBD2. This CDR3 spans 18 amino acids. Trimming removed 5 bases from V and 1 base from J; junction bases left unmatched: 14. The germline V gene has CDR1 PRHDT and CDR2 FYEKMQ (reference sequence).

This clone appeared many times. The chain uses TRBV11-3 and TRBJ2-7, with 8 bases matching TRBD2. Germline CDR1 SGHNT, CDR2 YENEEA. With V trimmed by 5 bases and J by 2 bases, 5 bases remained unmatched. The CDR3 is 14 amino acids. The CDR3 nucleotides read TGTGCCAGCAGCCCTGGACTAGCAGCCTACGAGCAGTACTTC. It yields the protein CASSPGLAAYEQYF.

This clone was observed many times. V and J are TRBV5-1 and TRBJ2-7; TRBD2 is a possible D gene (5 bases). V was shortened by 4 bases and J by 2 bases, with 19 bases between the two germline ends. From germline, CDR1 is SGHRS and CDR2 YFSETQ. The CDR3 runs 16 residues. The CDR3 nucleotides are TGCGCCAGCAGCCGTAGGTGGATCCGGGATACCTACGAGCAGTACTTC. It translates to CASSRRWIRDTYEQYF.